This T cell receptor (beta chain) came from a study of post-analysis software for immune sequencing data. Every TCR beta cDNA library bore unique molecular identifiers. MiXCR, applied by TCRdb to the PCR reads, yields one record per CDR3 protein. Of hundreds of thousands of distinct CDR3 sequences detected, approximately 60% appear once; the ten largest clones hold around 11%. The sequenced sample consisted of blood. This sequence originates from a girl aged 2 to 10 with multiple sclerosis.

CDR3 coding DNA: TGCGCCAGCAGCCAAGATCAGGGACAGGGGTTAGGCAATGAGCAGTTCTTC. This gives the protein CASSQDQGQGLGNEQFF. V usage is TRBV4-1 and J usage is TRBJ2-1, with 10 bases aligning to TRBD1. The V and J ends lost 0 bases and 6 bases, in that order; junction bases with no gene match: 8. This CDR3 has 17 residues. Germline values: CDR1 MGHRA, CDR2 YSYEKL.